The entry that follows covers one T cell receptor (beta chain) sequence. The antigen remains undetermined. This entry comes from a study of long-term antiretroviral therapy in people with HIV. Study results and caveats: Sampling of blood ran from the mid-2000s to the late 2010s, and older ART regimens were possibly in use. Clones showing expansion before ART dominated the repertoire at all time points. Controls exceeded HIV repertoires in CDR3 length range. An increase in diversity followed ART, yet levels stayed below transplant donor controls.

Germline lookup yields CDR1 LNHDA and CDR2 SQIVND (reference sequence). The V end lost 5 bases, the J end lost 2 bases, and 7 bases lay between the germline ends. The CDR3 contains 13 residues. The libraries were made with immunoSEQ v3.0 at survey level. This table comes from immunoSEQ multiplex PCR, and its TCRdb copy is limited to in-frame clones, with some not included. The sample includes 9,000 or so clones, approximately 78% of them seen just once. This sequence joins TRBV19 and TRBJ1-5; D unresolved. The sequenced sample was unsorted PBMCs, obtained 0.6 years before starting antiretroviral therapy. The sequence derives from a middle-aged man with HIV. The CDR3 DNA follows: TGTGCCAGTAGTCGCCTTGGCAATCAGCCCCAGCATTTT. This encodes CASSRLGNQPQHF.